These 19 T cell receptor beta chains came from one sample sequenced in a study of Ad26.COV2.S vaccination and SARS-CoV-2 variants. The sample's treatment: around 19 received Ad26.COV2.S at low or high dose, single or two shots; roughly five received placebo; per-sample allocation not given. Sampling took place 63 days after the first vaccine or placebo injection. TCRdb keeps only in-frame clones here, not all; method: immunoSEQ multiplex PCR. The sample carries 450,000 to 550,000 clones, 85% to 90% recorded once. The sequences come from peripheral blood, collected in a trial of Ad26.COV2.S vaccine versus placebo. These receptors came from a person aged 18-60 years who received the Ad26.COV2.S COVID-19 vaccine or a placebo.

This clone was detected only once. In DNA form, the CDR3 reads TGTGCCAGCAGCTTTTCACTAGCGGGAGCAGAGACCCAGTACTTC. Its translation is CASSFSLAGAETQYF. J is TRBJ2-5 and V is TRBV12-1; the D call in the table, TRBD2, was not verified against the DNA. TRBV12-1 is a listed pseudogene. The CDR3 covers 15 residues.

The gene calls are TRBV7-2 and TRBJ2-6; D unclear. The CDR3 is 15 residues long. CDR1 is SGHTA and CDR2 is FQGNSA in the germline V gene. The V gene lost 1 base and the J gene lost 0 bases, with 4 bases spanning the gap. This CDR3 reads CASSLDGSGANVLTF. The DNA for the CDR3 is TGTGCCAGCAGCTTAGACGGCTCTGGGGCCAACGTCCTGACTTTC.

The chain is built from TRBV27 and TRBJ1-2; D might be TRBD1 (6 bases). Trimming stripped 7 bases from V and 6 bases from J, with 18 bases between. The CDR3 contains 14 residues. Germline CDR1 is MNHEY and CDR2 is SMNVEV (reference sequence). CDR3: CASTRFGQFDGYTF. The CDR3 region has the DNA TGTGCCAGCACCCGTTTTGGACAGTTCGATGGCTACACCTTC.

V and J are TRBV4-2 and TRBJ2-1; D perhaps matches TRBD1 (6 bases). The V and J ends lost 5 bases and 10 bases respectively, with 18 bases between them. Germline-derived CDR1 and CDR2 are LGHNA and YNFKEQ. The CDR3 spans 14 residues. The CDR3 region has the DNA TGTGCCAGCAGCTTCCAGCGAGGGGGAGAGGAGCAGTTCTTC. This gives the protein CASSFQRGGEEQFF.

This chain links TRBV6-2 or TRBV6-3 with TRBJ2-2, with D possibly matching TRBD1 (7 bases). Trimming shortened V by 2 bases and J by 5 bases, and 12 bases separated the two germline ends. There are 15 residues in the CDR3. CDR1 is MNHEY, CDR2 SVGEGT, per germline. The CDR3 DNA sequence: TGTGCCAGCAGTTACGGCAGGGGGGTGACCGGGGAGCTGTTTTTT. It specifies CASSYGRGVTGELFF.

The chain combines TRBV6-2 or TRBV6-3 with TRBJ1-5, with 9 bases matching TRBD1. The junction had 2 bases not matched to a gene; V was cut back by 4 bases and J by 1 base. The CDR3 loop spans 15 amino acids. The germline gives CDR1 MNHEY, CDR2 SVGEGT. Written as DNA, the CDR3 is TGTGCCAGCAGTTCCGGACAGGGGAGCAATCAGCCCCAGCATTTT. This sequence encodes CASSSGQGSNQPQHF.

The CDR3 region has the DNA TGTGCCGCGTTGGGGGGTGGCACAGATACGCAGTATTTT. It codes for CAALGGGTDTQYF. This chain links TRBV28 with TRBJ2-3; D is possibly TRBD2 (6 bases). V was pared by 11 bases and J by 1 base, with 13 bases between. Germline CDR1 and CDR2: MDHEN and SYDVKM. The CDR3 sequence is 13 residues long.

The chain has TRBV7-3 and TRBJ2-2; no reliable D call. The germline gives CDR1 SGHTA, CDR2 FQGTGA. CDR3 length: 18 amino acids. With 2 bases removed from V and 1 base from J, the gap between germline ends came to 17 bases. The CDR3 nucleotides read TGTGCCAGCAGCTTAGTTGGATTGGGCAATTTGAACACCGGGGAGCTGTTTTTT. This gives the protein CASSLVGLGNLNTGELFF.

A remark on this clone: This sample includes further DNA sequences coding for the same CDR3. The CDR3 nucleotides are TGTGCCAGCAGTTATCTAGGGACCGGGGAGCTGTTTTTT. This translates into CASSYLGTGELFF. This chain links TRBV6-5 with TRBJ2-2; D is unresolved. V was clipped by 3 bases and J by 5 bases, with 7 bases between them. This CDR3 has 13 amino acids. Germline V CDR1 and CDR2: MNHEY, SVGAGI.

The V call is TRBV10-3, the J call TRBJ2-3; tentatively, D is TRBD1 (6 bases). In germline, CDR1 is ENHRY, CDR2 SYGVKD. The CDR3 totals 13 residues. Trimming stripped 0 bases from V and 8 bases from J, with 9 bases between. The CDR3 region has the DNA TGTGCCATCAGTGAGTCGGAAGGGGGTACGCAGTATTTT. Its protein product is CAISESEGGTQYF.

The chain links TRBV12-3 or TRBV12-4 to TRBJ2-1, with D tentatively TRBD2 (5 bases). The CDR3 runs 11 residues. V shed 6 bases and J shed 6 bases, with 6 bases lying between them. The CDR3: CASSRGNEQFF. The CDR3 coding sequence is TGTGCCAGCAGCCGGGGCAATGAGCAGTTCTTC.

In its sample, this clone was seen a few times. The V and J genes are TRBV6-2 or TRBV6-3 and TRBJ1-6; D perhaps matches TRBD1 (6 bases). The CDR3 is 12 residues long. The germline gives CDR1 MNHEY, CDR2 SVGEGT. V lost 5 bases and J 14 bases, leaving 13 bases between the germline ends. CDR3 nucleotides: TGTGCCAGCAGTGTCGGGACATCGACCCTCCACTTT. Protein sequence: CASSVGTSTLHF.

The chain links TRBV18 to TRBJ2-7, with D perhaps being TRBD1 or TRBD2 (5 bases each). The ends were cut back, 4 bases at V and 5 bases at J, with 12 bases in the middle. CDR1 and CDR2 from the germline V gene are KGHSH and LQKENI. This CDR3 spans 13 amino acids. The CDR3 sequence is CASSLSGSNEQYV. The CDR3 nucleotides read TGTGCCAGCTCACTGTCAGGGAGCAACGAGCAGTACGTC.

The chain joins TRBV6-6 to TRBJ2-1, with D perhaps matching TRBD2 (5 bases). V was clipped by 5 bases and J by 1 base, with 18 bases between them. There are 17 residues in the CDR3. CDR1 and CDR2 (germline): MNHNY, SVGAGI (reference sequence). The CDR3 coding sequence is TGTGCCAGCAGTCGAGATCGGCGGGTAAGATCCTACAATGAGCAGTTCTTC. This translates into CASSRDRRVRSYNEQFF.

The rearrangement links TRBV7-2 to TRBJ2-3; no clear D gene. V dropped 2 bases and J dropped 4 bases, with 7 bases sitting between them. This CDR3 spans 13 amino acids. The germline CDR1 and CDR2 sequences are SGHTA and FQGNSA. The CDR3 DNA follows: TGTGCCAGCAGCTTATCCCCATCAGATACGCAGTATTTT. This gives the protein CASSLSPSDTQYF.

V and J are TRBV5-4 and TRBJ1-2; TRBD1 might be the D (5 bases). Trimming removed 0 bases from V and 5 bases from J, with 14 bases in between. The CDR3 has 15 amino acids. CDR1 SGHNT and CDR2 YYREEE come from the germline V gene (reference sequence). This CDR3 is CASSLDSGLGYGYTF. In DNA, the CDR3 is TGTGCCAGCAGCTTGGACTCAGGGCTCGGATATGGCTACACCTTC. Filled out from reference TRBV5-4 and TRBJ1-2, the complete variable domain reads ETGVTQSPTHLIKTRGQQVTLRCSSQSGHNTVSWYQQALGQGPQFIFQYYREEENGRGNFPPRFSGLQFPNYSSELNVNALELDDSALYLCASSLDSGLGYGYTFGSGTRLTVV.

This clone was observed a single time. The J gene is TRBJ1-1, the V gene TRBV5-8; a weak D match, TRBD1 (5 bases). Trimming left V 4 bases short and J 1 base short, with 8 bases between. Per germline, CDR1 SGHTS and CDR2 YDEGEE. The CDR3 length is 13 residues. CDR3 nucleotides: TGTGCCAGCAGCCTTACAGGGAACACTGAAGCTTTCTTT. Translation: CASSLTGNTEAFF.

The rearrangement uses TRBV7-8 and TRBJ1-6; possible D gene TRBD1, 5 bases. The CDR3 has 15 residues. In germline, CDR1 is SGHVS, CDR2 FQNEAQ. Trimming shortened V by 1 base and J by 3 bases, and 7 bases separated the two germline ends. CDR3 region: CASSLGQSYNSPLHF. The CDR3 nucleotides read TGTGCCAGCAGCTTAGGACAGAGCTATAATTCACCCCTCCACTTT.

The rearrangement uses TRBV19 and TRBJ2-3; possibly TRBD2 for D (5 bases). The V end was cut by 3 bases, the J end by 1 base, with 11 bases between. The CDR3 sequence is 15 residues long. Looked up from germline, CDR1 is LNHDA and CDR2 is SQIVND (reference sequence). The CDR3 DNA reads as TGTGCCAGTAGTATTCCGGGATCGGGCACAGATACGCAGTATTTT. Its protein is CASSIPGSGTDTQYF.